The clone carrying this T cell receptor (beta chain) is a singleton in its sample. TCR beta from blood CD8+ and CD4+ T cells was sequenced. RNA in amounts of roughly 0.5 to 1 ug was reverse transcribed with random hexamers. TCRdb processed the immunoSEQ multiplex PCR reads anew with MiXCR; each CDR3 protein has one entry. This sample carries under 550,000 distinct CDR3 sequences, 75% to 90% of them seen once, and the ten largest clones take roughly 0.11%. Germline assignment: CDR1 LNHDA and CDR2 SQIVND (reference sequence). V dropped 5 bases and J dropped 3; count of bases not matched to a gene: 6. CDR3 size: 14 residues. The data belong to a study of CD8 T cells in Susac syndrome.

This TCR was sampled from a human donor with multiple sclerosis. The genes are TRBV19 and TRBJ2-7; 8 bases agree with TRBD2. The sequenced sample was CD8+ T cells from PBMCs. The CDR3 DNA follows: TGTGCCAGTAGTCCCTGGACTAGCAGCTACGAGCAGTACTTC. Protein product: CASSPWTSSYEQYF.